This passage covers 30 T cell receptor beta chains from one sample sequenced in a study of CD8 T cells in ankylosing spondylitis. TCRdb redid the calling of the 5' RACE reads with MiXCR, one entry per CDR3 protein. This sample yields 150,000 to 200,000 distinct CDR3 sequences, of which approximately 16% are seen a single time; approximately 7.6% belongs to the top ten. The sample consisted of blood, either unsorted or a sorted T cell fraction (not recorded which). The receptors derive from a male donor with ankylosing spondylitis or in good health (not recorded which).

The V gene is TRBV3-1, the J gene TRBJ2-1; 12 bases are shared with TRBD2. CDR1 LGHDT and CDR2 YNNKEL come from the germline V gene (reference sequence). This CDR3 region has 13 residues. V lost 8 bases and J lost 7; bases outside the gene matches: 3. Here the CDR3 DNA reads TGTGCCAGCGCCCTAGCGGGAGGGAATGAGCAGTTCTTC. Amino acid sequence: CASALAGGNEQFF.

This clonotype was seen repeatedly, ten times or more. This CDR3 is CASSPFYAQGTNYGYTF. The CDR3 DNA is TGTGCCAGCAGCCCCTTTTACGCCCAAGGGACTAACTATGGCTACACCTTC. The chain uses TRBV7-8 and TRBJ1-2; no clear D gene. CDR1 and CDR2 from the germline V gene are SGHVS and FQNEAQ. The CDR3 spans 17 residues. Trimming pared 5 bases from V and 0 bases from J, leaving 19 bases between.

This clonotype was counted many times. The CDR3 DNA is TGTGCCATCAGTGAGGACCGGAGGGGGAATCAGCCCCAGCATTTT. Protein: CAISEDRRGNQPQHF. The rearrangement joins TRBV10-3 to TRBJ1-5, with a weak D call TRBD1 (6 bases). Germline CDR1 ENHRY, CDR2 SYGVKD. CDR3 length: 15 residues. V lost 2 bases, J lost 4 bases, and 12 bases lay in between.

This chain links TRBV7-2 with TRBJ1-2; D perhaps matches TRBD1 (6 bases). The CDR3 has 14 residues. Trimming cost V 4 bases and J 7 bases, with 16 bases left between them. The V gene's germline CDR1 is SGHTA and CDR2 FQGNSA. The CDR3 loop is CASSYLVRGAGYTF. The DNA for the CDR3 is TGTGCCAGCAGCTACCTAGTCCGGGGGGCTGGCTACACCTTC.

In this sample, this clonotype turned up many times. V gene TRBV24-1 combines with J gene TRBJ1-3; tentative D call: TRBD1 (6 bases). CDR1 is KGHDR and CDR2 is SFDVKD in the germline V gene. The V end was cut by 3 bases, the J end by 6 bases, with 14 bases between. The CDR3 extends over 15 amino acids. Here the CDR3 DNA reads TGTGCCACCAGTGATCCAGGGGAGGTCGAAAACACCATATATTTT. It specifies CATSDPGEVENTIYF.

This clonotype was seen at least ten times. The rearrangement joins TRBV5-1 to TRBJ1-4; 7 bases align to TRBD1. V was clipped by 4 bases and J by 7 bases; unmatched bases: 4. Germline CDR1 SGHRS, CDR2 YFSETQ. The CDR3 length is 13 residues. In nucleotides, the CDR3 is TGCGCCAGCAGCCGAGACAGGGCTGAAAAACTGTTTTTT. This translates into CASSRDRAEKLFF.

Only a few counts were recorded for this clonotype. The junction departs from germline at one end; a sequencing error may be responsible. The genes are TRBV20-1 and TRBJ1-5; possibly TRBD1 for D (6 bases). Germline V lookup: CDR1 DFQATT, CDR2 SNEGSKA (reference sequence). The CDR3 runs to 17 residues. The CDR3 loop is CCARDLFGGASNQPQHF. Written as DNA, the CDR3 is TGCTGTGCTAGAGATTTATTTGGGGGGGCAAGCAATCAGCCCCAGCATTTT.

The genes are TRBV20-1 and TRBJ2-4; D remains unclear. Per germline, CDR1 DFQATT and CDR2 SNEGSKA (reference sequence). V lost 0 bases and J 0 bases, leaving 9 bases between the germline ends. The CDR3 sequence is 15 residues long. The CDR3 loop is CSAREPALAKNIQYF. The CDR3 DNA is TGCAGTGCTAGAGAGCCAGCCCTAGCCAAAAACATTCAGTACTTC.

CDR3 sequence (DNA): TGCAGCGTAAGGCGGACAGGGCTCACAGATACGCAGTATTTT. Translation: CSVRRTGLTDTQYF. V and J are TRBV29-1 and TRBJ2-3, with 8 nucleotides matching TRBD1. The V segment lost 6 bases and the J segment 2 bases; nucleotides outside the gene matches: 7. The CDR3 is 14 amino acids. The germline gives CDR1 SQVTM, CDR2 ANQGSEA.

The chain uses TRBV15 and TRBJ2-1, with 7 nucleotides matching TRBD2. The V segment lost 4 bases and the J segment 4 bases; nucleotides outside the gene matches: 7. CDR1 is LNHNV and CDR2 is YYDKDF in the germline V gene (reference sequence). The CDR3 has 15 amino acids. CDR3 in amino acids: CATSTSREPYNEQFF. For the CDR3, the DNA is TGTGCCACCAGCACCTCGCGGGAGCCTTACAATGAGCAGTTCTTC.

This clonotype was counted a few times. The chain has TRBV20-1 and TRBJ1-6, with D uncertain. Germline CDR1 reads DFQATT; CDR2 reads SNEGSKA (reference sequence). Trimming shortened V by 6 bases and J by 8 bases, and 17 bases separated the two germline ends. The CDR3 is 14 residues long. The CDR3 reads CSATEPSVDSPLHF. The DNA of the CDR3 is TGCAGTGCCACCGAACCGAGCGTCGATTCACCCCTCCACTTT.

In regard to this clonotype: A single base separates this from a much larger clone, so it may be a read error. The chain joins TRBV27 to TRBJ1-2, with TRBD1 matching 7 bases. The CDR3 has 13 amino acids. The V gene's germline CDR1 is MNHEY and CDR2 SMNVEV (reference sequence). The DNA for the CDR3 is TGTACCAGCAGTCAACAGGGGAACTATGGCTACACCTTC. Protein: CTSSQQGNYGYTF.

This clonotype was counted at least ten times. This sequence joins TRBV3-1 and TRBJ2-2; D is unclear. This CDR3 has 12 residues. Germline CDR1 is LGHDT and CDR2 is YNNKEL (reference sequence). V lost 4 bases and J 6 bases, leaving 6 bases between the germline ends. CDR3 sequence (DNA): TGTGCCAGCAGCCCCGCCCCCGGGGAGCTGTTTTTT. Protein: CASSPAPGELFF.

The chain combines TRBV20-1 with TRBJ1-2, with D maybe TRBD1 (5 bases). The CDR3 loop spans 15 amino acids. Germline CDR1 is DFQATT and CDR2 is SNEGSKA (reference sequence). Trimming removed 0 bases from V and 8 bases from J, with 19 bases in between. The CDR3 bases are TGCAGTGCTAGAGATCCTAAGGGGACCGTGGGAGGCTACACCTTC. Residues: CSARDPKGTVGGYTF.

This clonotype has only a few counts. The chain joins TRBV28 to TRBJ2-1; maybe TRBD2 (5 bases). V dropped 6 bases and J dropped 4 bases, with 19 bases sitting between them. The CDR3 totals 16 residues. Germline loops: CDR1 MDHEN, CDR2 SYDVKM. CDR3 protein: CASSPRVPGSYNEQFF. CDR3 coding DNA: TGTGCCAGCAGCCCCCGGGTCCCGGGGTCATACAATGAGCAGTTCTTC. The full variable domain, in which reference TRBV28 and TRBJ2-1 provide the parts outside the CDR3, is DVKVTQSSRYLVKRTGEKVFLECVQDMDHENMFWYRQDPGLGLRLIYFSYDVKMKEKGDIPEGYSVSREKKERFSLILESASTNQTSMYLCASSPRVPGSYNEQFFGPGTRLTVL.

This clonotype occurred once. The chain uses TRBV7-9 and TRBJ1-3; the D is unclear. V shed 7 bases and J shed 0 bases, with 16 bases lying between them. This CDR3 is 16 amino acids long. Germline V lookup: CDR1 SEHNR, CDR2 FQNEAQ (reference sequence). The CDR3 DNA reads TGTGCCAGCACCCTTGGGCGGAGAAGCTCTGGAAACACCATATATTTT. This translates into CASTLGRRSSGNTIYF.

The chain employs TRBV5-1 and TRBJ2-1, with D possibly matching TRBD2 (5 bases). The germline V gene has CDR1 SGHRS and CDR2 YFSETQ. The CDR3 has 14 residues. V lost 4 bases and J lost 9, with 17 bases in between. The CDR3 DNA sequence: TGCGCCAGCAGCCCTCGTGGTGGGAGTGCTGAGCAGTTCTTC. Its protein is CASSPRGGSAEQFF.

This clonotype was detected ten times or more. The chain couples TRBV7-8 to TRBJ2-1; D remains unclear. Germline CDR1 is SGHVS and CDR2 is FQNEAQ. V lost 6 bases and J lost 7, with 7 bases in between. The CDR3 runs 11 residues. CDR3: CASRARNEQFF. CDR3 DNA sequence: TGTGCCAGCAGAGCGAGGAATGAGCAGTTCTTC.

This clonotype has more than one count but fewer than ten. The chain combines TRBV27 with TRBJ2-7, with 8 bases fitting TRBD1. CDR3 length: 13 residues. Germline CDR1 and CDR2: MNHEY and SMNVEV (reference sequence). V lost 6 bases and J lost 4; bases outside the gene matches: 5. CDR3 sequence reads: CASSARTGYEQYF. The CDR3 bases are TGTGCCAGCAGCGCGCGGACAGGGTACGAGCAGTACTTC.

The chain recombines TRBV18 with TRBJ1-2, with D unclear. The CDR3 has 11 amino acids. Germline CDR1 KGHSH, CDR2 LQKENI. Trimming took 3 bases from V and 3 from J, leaving 2 bases between them. The CDR3, as DNA: TGTGCCAGCTCACCTGACTATGGCTACACCTTC. Its translation is CASSPDYGYTF.

This clonotype was seen only once. The J gene is TRBJ1-1, the V gene TRBV29-1; tentatively, D is TRBD1 (6 bases). Germline V gene sequence: CDR1 SQVTM, CDR2 ANQGSEA. The V end lost 0 bases, the J end lost 3 bases, and 8 bases lay between the germline ends. The length of the CDR3 is 13 residues. The CDR3 bases are TGCAGCGTTGAAGATGCAGGGGACACTGAAGCTTTCTTT. Its translation is CSVEDAGDTEAFF.

This clonotype was seen ten or more times. The chain is built from TRBV20-1 and TRBJ1-4, with D possibly being TRBD1 (5 bases). This CDR3 contains 14 residues. The germline CDR1 and CDR2 sequences are DFQATT and SNEGSKA (reference sequence). Trimming shortened V by 3 bases and J by 7 bases, and 15 bases separated the two germline ends. CDR3 amino acids: CSARTRDAFEKLFF. In nucleotides, the CDR3 is TGCAGTGCTAGGACACGGGACGCCTTTGAAAAACTGTTTTTT.

In this sample, this clonotype turned up a few times. The chain has TRBV7-8 and TRBJ2-3, with D perhaps matching TRBD2 (6 bases). Looked up from germline, CDR1 is SGHVS and CDR2 is FQNEAQ. Trimming shortened V by 5 bases and J by 0 bases, and 15 bases separated the two germline ends. The CDR3 is made up of 16 amino acids. The chain's CDR3 is CASSLGTHLSTDTQYF. CDR3 bases: TGTGCCAGCAGCCTGGGGACTCACCTTAGCACAGATACGCAGTATTTT.

This clonotype came up a few times. This rearrangement joins TRBV5-1 to TRBJ2-4, with D tentatively TRBD2 (6 bases). Germline CDR1 and CDR2: SGHRS and YFSETQ. Trimming pared 0 bases from V and 8 bases from J, leaving 18 bases between. The CDR3 is 16 residues long. The CDR3 DNA reads TGCGCCAGCAGCTTGGCGAGCAGGAGGGGTCACGACATTCAGTACTTC. Translating gives CASSLASRRGHDIQYF.

This clonotype was detected ten times or more. The chain carries TRBV18 and TRBJ2-1; a weak D match, TRBD2 (7 bases). Germline V gene sequence: CDR1 KGHSH, CDR2 LQKENI. Trimming took 2 bases from V and 3 from J, leaving 11 bases between them. This CDR3 spans 15 amino acids. The CDR3 sequence is CASSPNRDYYNEQFF. The CDR3 coding sequence is TGTGCCAGCTCACCAAACAGGGACTACTACAATGAGCAGTTCTTC.

The sample holds a few counts of this clonotype. This chain connects TRBV12-3 or TRBV12-4 to TRBJ2-2, with D perhaps matching TRBD2 (6 bases). This CDR3 has 15 residues. V lost 7 bases and J lost 0, with 12 bases in between. The CDR3 DNA reads TGTGCCAGCAATAAGCGGGCCGCGAACACCGGGGAGCTGTTTTTT. Translated: CASNKRAANTGELFF.

The V gene is TRBV5-1, the J gene TRBJ2-1, with a weak D call TRBD1 (5 bases). Germline V gene sequence: CDR1 SGHRS, CDR2 YFSETQ. This CDR3 contains 14 residues. Trimming shortened V by 3 bases and J by 9 bases, and 16 bases separated the two germline ends. DNA of the CDR3: TGCGCCAGCAGCTGGCAGGGTCTTGGCGCTGAGCAGTTCTTC. This translates into CASSWQGLGAEQFF.

Ten or more counts support this clonotype. The V gene is TRBV5-1, the J gene TRBJ1-1, with D perhaps matching TRBD1 (5 bases). The V gene lost 0 bases and the J gene lost 6 bases, with 18 bases spanning the gap. Germline CDR1 and CDR2: SGHRS and YFSETQ. The CDR3 is 16 amino acids. This CDR3 is CASSLALGTLWPEAFF. CDR3 coding DNA: TGCGCCAGCAGCTTGGCGCTAGGGACGCTCTGGCCTGAAGCTTTCTTT.

The DNA of the CDR3 is TGTGCCAGCAGTTTCGGGACGGGGATGAACACTGAAGCTTTCTTT. This codes for CASSFGTGMNTEAFF. The chain joins TRBV12-3 or TRBV12-4 to TRBJ1-1, with D possibly matching TRBD1 (5 bases). The V and J ends lost 3 bases and 0 bases respectively, with 11 bases between them. The CDR3 is made up of 15 amino acids.

This clonotype was picked up many times. V gene TRBV5-1 combines with J gene TRBJ1-5, with D possibly being TRBD1 (5 bases). Germline V gives CDR1 SGHRS, CDR2 YFSETQ. CDR3 length: 16 amino acids. Between the trimmed V and J ends, which lost 0 bases and 1 base, there was a span of 11 bases. The CDR3 sequence: CASSLDGGGSNQPQHF. CDR3 sequence (DNA): TGCGCCAGCAGCTTGGATGGGGGAGGGAGCAATCAGCCCCAGCATTTT.